A selection of T cell receptor beta chains follows, all from one sample in a study of blood T cells in healthy people across ages. TCRdb processed the 5' RACE reads anew with MiXCR; each CDR3 protein has one entry. The sample carries around 800,000 distinct CDR3 sequences, less than 70% recorded once. Sequenced sample: blood. Receptors originate from a man older than 75 in good health. The CDR3 runs from the conserved cysteine through the conserved F or W. The order of the fields is D gene, clone size, V gene, CDR3 protein. The D gene is left open where the match is weak. Rows give clone size only sometimes, using once, few, many, or a class for an expanded clone.

>.|.|TRBV12-3/TRBV12-4
CASSLIRGTDTQYF
>TRBD2|once|TRBV7-9
CASGPSGKVQYF
>TRBD2|.|TRBV5-1
CASSLPSGASTDTQYF
>.|.|TRBV28
CAFGLYGYTF
>.|.|TRBV5-1
CASSPTGGKYEQYF
>.|.|TRBV7-9
CASSLDSLETQYF
>.|.|TRBV5-1
CASSLGGNGRSPPHF
>.|.|TRBV18
CASQTSSSGNTIYF
>.|.|TRBV7-9
CASSLLGGGETQYF
>TRBD2|.|TRBV4-1
CASRTAGEGTQYF
>TRBD1|.|TRBV20-1
CSASSDRAGGYGYTF
>TRBD1|.|TRBV27
CASSRGQTRNEQYF
>TRBD2|.|TRBV15
CATSEGRLAGPETQYF
>.|few|TRBV9
CASAEGGGSPYEQYF
>TRBD1|.|TRBV29-1
CSVGSPPGGVQFF
>TRBD2|once|TRBV18
CASSNRVQSGLAGYNEQFF
>.|few|TRBV7-6
CASSAAGPRTDTQYF
>.|.|TRBV11-2
CASSLKVGGESRNEKPFF
>.|few|TRBV18
CASSPGLPPEQYF
>.|.|TRBV27
CASSSLVSAYGDQYF
>.|.|TRBV11-2
CASSEHLSWSNNEKLFF
>TRBD1|.|TRBV6-4
CASSLGGQEYNEQFF
>.|few|TRBV10-3
CAISESQVGYGYTF
>TRBD2|few|TRBV7-9
CASSPPRGRKRGDTQYF
>.|.|TRBV27
CASSSLPDGPLGYAYF
>.|few|TRBV7-2
CASSLGRTIYGYTF
>TRBD2|.|TRBV7-9
CASSFLLAGGSYNEQFF
>TRBD2|.|TRBV25-1
CASQNAGAYEQYF
>TRBD1|few|TRBV28
CASSSGRTGKRMWQETQYF
>TRBD2|.|TRBV20-1
CSAPGLAPEQYF
>TRBD2|.|TRBV29-1
CSVSGTTYNEQYF
>.|.|TRBV29-1
CSVISGLAKNIQYF
>TRBD1|few|TRBV5-1
CASKIRGQGSYEQYF
>TRBD1|.|TRBV4-2
CASSHGQGRDGYTF
>TRBD2|few|TRBV4-1
CASSQAWTRQETQYF
>TRBD1|.|TRBV24-1
CATSLGTGTYNEQFF
>TRBD1|.|TRBV2
CASSETQGYGNEQFF
>TRBD1|.|TRBV3-1
CASSHDRGGETQYF
>TRBD1|.|TRBV20-1
CSAKTGTTNEKLFF
>.|many|TRBV27
CASSAGPGHRYAYF